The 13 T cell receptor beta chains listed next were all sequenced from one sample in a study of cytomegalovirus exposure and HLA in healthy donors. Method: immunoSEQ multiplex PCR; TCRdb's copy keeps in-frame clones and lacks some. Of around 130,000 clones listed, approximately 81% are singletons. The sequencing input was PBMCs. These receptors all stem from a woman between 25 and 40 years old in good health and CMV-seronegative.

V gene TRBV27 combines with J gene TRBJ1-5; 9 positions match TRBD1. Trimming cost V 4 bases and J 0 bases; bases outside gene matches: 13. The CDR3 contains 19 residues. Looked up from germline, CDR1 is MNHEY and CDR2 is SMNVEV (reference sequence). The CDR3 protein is CASSSLRTGALNSNQPQHF. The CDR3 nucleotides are TGTGCCAGCAGTTCACTCCGGACAGGGGCGCTTAATAGCAATCAGCCCCAGCATTTT.

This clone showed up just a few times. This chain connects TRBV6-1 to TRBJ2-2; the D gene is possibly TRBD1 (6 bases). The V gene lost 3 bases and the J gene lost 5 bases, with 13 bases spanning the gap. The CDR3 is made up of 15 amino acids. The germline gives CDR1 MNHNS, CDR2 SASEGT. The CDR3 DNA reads TGTGCCAGCAGTGATATGAGGACAGCTACCGGGGAGCTGTTTTTT. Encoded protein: CASSDMRTATGELFF.

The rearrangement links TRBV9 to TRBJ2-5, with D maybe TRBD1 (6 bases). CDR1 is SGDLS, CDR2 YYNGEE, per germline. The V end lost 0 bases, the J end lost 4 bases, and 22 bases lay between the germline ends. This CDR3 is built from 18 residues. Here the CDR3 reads CASSVDVGHLGTSETQYF. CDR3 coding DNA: TGTGCCAGCAGCGTAGACGTGGGACACCTCGGGACCTCAGAGACCCAGTACTTC.

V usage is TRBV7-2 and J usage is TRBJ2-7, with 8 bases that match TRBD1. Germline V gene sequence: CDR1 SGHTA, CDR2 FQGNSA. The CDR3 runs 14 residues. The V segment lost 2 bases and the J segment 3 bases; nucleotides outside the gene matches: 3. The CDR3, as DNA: TGTGCCAGCAGCTTACCAGGGGGCTTCTACGAGCAGTACTTC. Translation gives CASSLPGGFYEQYF.

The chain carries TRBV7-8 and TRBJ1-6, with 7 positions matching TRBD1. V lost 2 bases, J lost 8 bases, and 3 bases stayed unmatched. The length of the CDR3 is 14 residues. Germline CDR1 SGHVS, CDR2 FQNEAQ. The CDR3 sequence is CASSLSGQDSPLHF. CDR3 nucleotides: TGTGCCAGCAGCTTATCCGGACAGGATTCACCCCTCCACTTT.

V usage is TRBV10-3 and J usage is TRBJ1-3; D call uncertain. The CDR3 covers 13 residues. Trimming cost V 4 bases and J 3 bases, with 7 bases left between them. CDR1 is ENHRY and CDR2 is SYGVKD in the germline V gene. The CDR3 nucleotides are TGTGCCATCAGTGGCACTGGTGGAAACACCATATATTTT. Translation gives CAISGTGGNTIYF.

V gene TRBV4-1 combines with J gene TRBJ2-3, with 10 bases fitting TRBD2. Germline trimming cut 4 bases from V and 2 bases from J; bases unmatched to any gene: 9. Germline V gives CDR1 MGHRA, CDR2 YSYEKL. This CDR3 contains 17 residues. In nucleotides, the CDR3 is TGCGCCAGCAGCCGTTTACCGGGACTAGCGATCACAGATACGCAGTATTTT. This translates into CASSRLPGLAITDTQYF.

The DNA of the CDR3 is TGCGCCAGCAGGTCCGGGACAGGCAGCTCCTACGAGCAGTACTTC. Translation: CASRSGTGSSYEQYF. The rearrangement joins TRBV5-1 to TRBJ2-7, with TRBD1 matching 8 bases. The CDR3 extends over 15 amino acids. In germline, CDR1 is SGHRS, CDR2 YFSETQ. The V and J ends lost 5 bases and 0 bases, in that order; junction bases with no gene match: 7.

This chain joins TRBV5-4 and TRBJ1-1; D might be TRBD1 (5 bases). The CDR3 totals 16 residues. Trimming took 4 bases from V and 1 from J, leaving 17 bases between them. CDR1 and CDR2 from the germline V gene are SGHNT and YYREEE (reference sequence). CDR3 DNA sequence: TGTGCCAGCAGCCCTAGCCGGGGACTCAGGAACACTGAAGCTTTCTTT. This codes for CASSPSRGLRNTEAFF.

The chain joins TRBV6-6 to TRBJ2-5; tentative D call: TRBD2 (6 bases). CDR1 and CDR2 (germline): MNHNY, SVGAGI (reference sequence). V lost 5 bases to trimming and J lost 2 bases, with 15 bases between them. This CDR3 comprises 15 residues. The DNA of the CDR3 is TGTGCCAGCAGTCGCTTGGGGACTGAACAAGAGACCCAGTACTTC. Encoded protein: CASSRLGTEQETQYF.

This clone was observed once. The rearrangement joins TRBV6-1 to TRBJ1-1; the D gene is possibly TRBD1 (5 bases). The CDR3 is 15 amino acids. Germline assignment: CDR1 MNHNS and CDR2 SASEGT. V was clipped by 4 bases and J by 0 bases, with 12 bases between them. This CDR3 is CASSVRQLLNTEAFF. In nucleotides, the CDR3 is TGTGCCAGCAGTGTAAGACAGCTCCTGAACACTGAAGCTTTCTTT.

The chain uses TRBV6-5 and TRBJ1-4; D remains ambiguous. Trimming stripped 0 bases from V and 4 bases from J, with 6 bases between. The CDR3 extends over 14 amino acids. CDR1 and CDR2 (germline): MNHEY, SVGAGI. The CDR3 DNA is TGTGCCAGCAGTTACTCTAGCGGTAATGAAAAACTGTTTTTT. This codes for CASSYSSGNEKLFF.

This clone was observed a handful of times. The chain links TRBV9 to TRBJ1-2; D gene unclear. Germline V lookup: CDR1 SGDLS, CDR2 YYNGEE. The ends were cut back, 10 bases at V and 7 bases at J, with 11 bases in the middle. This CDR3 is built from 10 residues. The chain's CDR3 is CASERSGYTF. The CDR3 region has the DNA TGTGCCTCAGAGAGGAGTGGCTACACCTTC.